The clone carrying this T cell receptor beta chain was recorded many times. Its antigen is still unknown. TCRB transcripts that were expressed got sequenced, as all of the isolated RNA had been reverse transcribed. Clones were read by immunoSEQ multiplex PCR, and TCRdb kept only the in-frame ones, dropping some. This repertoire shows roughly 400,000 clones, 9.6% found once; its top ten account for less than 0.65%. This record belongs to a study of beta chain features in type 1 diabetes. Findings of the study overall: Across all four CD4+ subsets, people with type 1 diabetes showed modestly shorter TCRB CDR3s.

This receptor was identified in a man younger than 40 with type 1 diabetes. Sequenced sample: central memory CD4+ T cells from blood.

The CDR3 sequence is CASSLSAIRTYEQYF. The DNA for the CDR3 is TGTGCCAGCAGTTTATCGGCAATTCGTACCTACGAGCAGTACTTC. The rearrangement links TRBV27 to TRBJ2-7; D gene ambiguous. This CDR3 is 15 amino acids long. Trimming cost V 0 bases and J 2 bases, with 11 bases left between them. Germline CDR1 is MNHEY and CDR2 is SMNVEV (reference sequence).